The 17 T cell receptor beta chains reported below all come from one sample, sequenced in a study of cytomegalovirus exposure and HLA in healthy donors. The PCR made use of 60 Vbeta and 13 Jbeta primers. The data were produced by immunoSEQ multiplex PCR, yet TCRdb's version contains in-frame clones alone and is incomplete. The data hold 150,000 to 200,000 clones, with around 74% observed a single time. The sample comprised PBMCs. These receptors were collected from a female donor in good health and CMV-seronegative.

This chain uses TRBV25-1 with TRBJ1-4; 9 nucleotides align to TRBD1. V dropped 4 bases and J dropped 10; count of bases not matched to a gene: 10. CDR3 length: 15 residues. Germline CDR1 is MGHDK and CDR2 is SYGVNS. The CDR3 coding sequence is TGTGCCAGCAGTGTCTCGGGACAGGGAGGTGGAAAACTGTTTTTT. Protein: CASSVSGQGGGKLFF.

This clone was seen only once. The rearrangement links TRBV5-1 to TRBJ2-7; 8 nucleotides align to TRBD1. The V gene's germline CDR1 is SGHRS and CDR2 YFSETQ. J was trimmed by 5 bases and V by 4 bases; bases with no gene match: 8. The CDR3 contains 14 residues. CDR3 loop: CASSAGQGFDEQYF. In nucleotides, the CDR3 is TGCGCCAGCAGCGCTGGACAGGGCTTTGACGAGCAGTACTTC. Based on the CDR3 plus reference TRBV5-1 and TRBJ2-7, the full variable domain is KAGVTQTPRYLIKTRGQQVTLSCSPISGHRSVSWYQQTPGQGLQFLFEYFSETQRNKGNFPGRFSGRQFSNSRSEMNVSTLELGDSALYLCASSAGQGFDEQYFGPGTRLTVT.

J is TRBJ1-6 and V is TRBV7-9, with D unresolved. In germline, CDR1 is SEHNR, CDR2 FQNEAQ (reference sequence). The V end lost 1 base, the J end lost 0 bases, and 4 bases lay between the germline ends. The CDR3 has 15 amino acids. The CDR3 is CASSLELSYNSPLHF. CDR3 in DNA: TGTGCCAGCAGCTTAGAACTCTCCTATAATTCACCCCTCCACTTT.

This clone has more than one count but fewer than ten. The V call is TRBV10-1, the J call TRBJ2-3; no clear D. This CDR3 has 14 residues. Deletions cut 4 bases from V and 8 bases from J, with 16 bases between. The V gene's germline CDR1 is WNHNN and CDR2 SYGVQD (reference sequence). Written as DNA, the CDR3 is TGCGCCAGCAGTGGCGCCTCATCCACCCCTACGCAGTATTTT. Protein: CASSGASSTPTQYF.

This chain uses TRBV2 with TRBJ2-7, with 7 bases identical to TRBD2. Germline CDR1 reads SNHLY; CDR2 reads FYNNEI. After removal of 4 bases from V and 5 bases from J, the junction contained 5 bases not matched to a gene. The CDR3 is 13 residues long. The CDR3 is CASSVEGGNEQYF. The CDR3 nucleotides are TGTGCCAGCAGTGTGGAGGGAGGGAACGAGCAGTACTTC.

The chain has TRBV6-5 and TRBJ1-5; D unresolved. The CDR3 consists of 15 residues. Germline loops: CDR1 MNHEY, CDR2 SVGAGI. V was pared by 5 bases and J by 4 bases, with 15 bases between. CDR3 DNA: TGTGCCAGCAGTAGAGACACAAACCCAAATCAGCCCCAGCATTTT. This gives the protein CASSRDTNPNQPQHF.

In its sample, this clone was seen a few times. The V call is TRBV25-1, the J call TRBJ2-3, with 7 bases that match TRBD2. CDR3 length equals 15 residues. Germline CDR1 MGHDK, CDR2 SYGVNS. Unmatched junction bases numbered 8, after V lost 2 bases and J lost 6 bases. CDR3 residues: CASSEERREGDTQYF. The CDR3 coding sequence is TGTGCCAGCAGTGAAGAGCGGAGGGAGGGCGATACGCAGTATTTT.

The chain links TRBV6-1 to TRBJ1-1; D may be TRBD1 (5 bases). The germline V gene has CDR1 MNHNS and CDR2 SASEGT. Trimming removed 5 bases from V and 1 base from J, with 14 bases in between. This CDR3 contains 15 residues. The CDR3 sequence is CASSPNFGQNTEAFF. Written as DNA, the CDR3 is TGTGCCAGCAGTCCGAATTTTGGACAGAACACTGAAGCTTTCTTT.

This chain connects TRBV6-1 to TRBJ1-1; D perhaps matches TRBD1 (6 bases). CDR3 length: 15 amino acids. V was clipped by 7 bases and J by 4 bases, with 19 bases between them. Germline CDR1 is MNHNS and CDR2 is SASEGT. The CDR3 DNA reads TGTGCCAGCATGCAATTGACAGGTTTGGGCACTGAAGCTTTCTTT. This gives the protein CASMQLTGLGTEAFF.

V and J are TRBV10-3 and TRBJ1-2; 7 bases are shared with TRBD1. J lost 7 bases, V lost 0 bases, and 8 bases had no gene match. CDR1 and CDR2 (germline): ENHRY, SYGVKD. CDR3 length: 15 amino acids. In nucleotides, the CDR3 is TGTGCCATCAGTGAGTCGGCTAGGACAGGAGCTGGCTACACCTTC. Amino acid sequence: CAISESARTGAGYTF.

This clone has just one count. J is TRBJ2-7 and V is TRBV2; 7 bases align to TRBD2. V was pared by 6 bases and J by 2 bases, with 4 bases of the junction left unmatched. The CDR3 runs to 13 residues. Germline loops: CDR1 SNHLY, CDR2 FYNNEI. The CDR3 DNA sequence: TGTGCCAGCAGGCGGGAGCCCCCCTACGAGCAGTACTTC. Translating it yields CASRREPPYEQYF.

The genes are TRBV19 and TRBJ2-5; 7 positions match TRBD1. The CDR3 loop spans 14 amino acids. Germline CDR1 reads LNHDA; CDR2 reads SQIVND (reference sequence). Trimming took 10 bases from V and 2 from J; bases not matched to a gene: 10. CDR3 sequence reads: CATRLTGSQETQYF. CDR3 nucleotide sequence: TGTGCCACTAGATTGACAGGGAGTCAAGAGACCCAGTACTTC.

The chain is built from TRBV27 and TRBJ1-1; 11 bases line up with TRBD1. After removal of 6 bases from V and 10 bases from J, the junction contained 4 bases not matched to a gene. From germline, CDR1 is MNHEY and CDR2 SMNVEV (reference sequence). The CDR3 has 12 residues. This chain's CDR3 is CASRRTGGLAFF. CDR3 coding DNA: TGTGCCAGCAGGAGGACAGGGGGCTTAGCTTTCTTT.

The chain recombines TRBV5-5 with TRBJ1-4; maybe TRBD1 (6 bases). Germline loops: CDR1 SGHKS, CDR2 YYEKEE (reference sequence). The CDR3 loop spans 13 amino acids. The V and J ends lost 4 bases and 5 bases respectively, with 9 bases between them. In DNA form, the CDR3 reads TGTGCCAGCAGCATGGGGGCGAATGAAAAACTGTTTTTT. This encodes CASSMGANEKLFF.

The rearrangement links TRBV30 to TRBJ2-7, with 7 bases that match TRBD2. This CDR3 comprises 14 residues. Germline values: CDR1 GTSNPN, CDR2 SVGIG (reference sequence). The trim removed 8 bases at V and 3 bases at J, leaving 13 bases unmatched. CDR3 region: CARRAGGSSYEQYF. The CDR3 DNA reads TGTGCCCGCCGCGCCGGCGGGAGTAGCTACGAGCAGTACTTC.

The chain combines TRBV29-1 with TRBJ1-1; D may be TRBD1 (5 bases). The CDR3 is 14 amino acids. Trimming removed 4 bases from V and 1 base from J, with 13 bases in between. Germline values: CDR1 SQVTM, CDR2 ANQGSEA. CDR3 loop: CSVGPRGTNTEAFF. CDR3 nucleotide sequence: TGCAGCGTTGGACCGCGGGGGACGAACACTGAAGCTTTCTTT.

The rearrangement joins TRBV5-1 to TRBJ2-2, with TRBD1 as a possible D gene (6 bases). V dropped 0 bases and J dropped 6 bases, with 12 bases sitting between them. CDR1 and CDR2 from the germline V gene are SGHRS and YFSETQ. The CDR3 has 15 amino acids. CDR3 sequence reads: CASSLGGPGAGELFF. Here the CDR3 DNA reads TGCGCCAGCAGCTTGGGGGGCCCAGGGGCCGGGGAGCTGTTTTTT.